This TCR beta chain was documented in a study of cytomegalovirus exposure and HLA in healthy donors. The study, taken as a whole, reports: Further analysis was carried out later, and it showed several of the most significant clusters appearing linked to common viral pathogens. When analyzed later, the rates of TCR association showed variation by HLA locus, with DRB1 the most and HLA-C the fewest. CMV serostatus alone was available as immune exposure information.

On this clone itself: Its antigen is as yet unknown.

A multiplex PCR was run with 60 Vbeta primers and 13 Jbeta primers. Methods used by the authors: The count from a later analysis was 79 million or so unique TCR beta chains, some 12 million of them shared. Here immunoSEQ multiplex PCR was the method, and the copy in TCRdb shows in-frame clones only, minus some. That table gives V, J and clone size, and the DNA gave D and trimming. The sample shows fewer than 100,000 clones, roughly 78% of them seen only once. CDR3 length: 12 amino acids. Germline CDR1 reads PRHDT; CDR2 reads FYEKMQ (reference sequence). V lost 5 bases and J lost 7, with 11 bases in between.

The material sequenced was PBMCs. The genes are TRBV13 and TRBJ1-1; D remains unclear. The sequence derives from a male donor in good health and CMV-seropositive. The CDR3 DNA follows: TGTGCCAGCAGCGCCAGCCGGAGTGAAGCTTTCTTT. Amino acid sequence: CASSASRSEAFF.